The clone carrying this T cell receptor (beta chain) was found once. Its antigen is currently unknown. Genomic DNA belonging to each subset was distributed in equal measure over several immunoSEQ plates. TCRdb's table, derived via immunoSEQ multiplex PCR, lists solely in-frame clones and lacks some. The sample has fewer than 3 million clones, less than 95% seen once. The V gene's germline CDR1 is ENHRY and CDR2 SYGVKD. V dropped 6 bases and J dropped 3; count of bases not matched to a gene: 6. The CDR3 consists of 14 residues. This sample was taken from a study of shared clonotypes between healthy human individuals. Study background: The cohort had two women and three men, ages 18 to 49.

General study findings and limits: Exclusively blood specimens were collected; tissue repertoires likely differ. Clonotypes which were not shared had lower generation probabilities than clonotypes that all four donors shared.

V and J are TRBV10-3 and TRBJ2-7; TRBD1 agrees at 9 bases. Sequencing was performed on naive CD4+ T cells from PBMCs. The subset is: CD45RA+ positively selected. This TCR was recovered from a man between 18 and 35 years old in good health. Some clones in this sample may be carry-over from other donors' samples. DNA of the CDR3: TGTGCCATCAGGGGCGGGACAGGGCTCTACGAGCAGTACTTC. The encoded protein is CAIRGGTGLYEQYF.